Listed below are T cell receptor beta chains from one sample, sequenced in a study of Tregs in tolerant kidney transplant recipients. Sequencing was performed with immunoSEQ multiplex PCR; in TCRdb, only in-frame clones are kept and a portion is missing. The sample consists of about 73,000 clones, roughly 98% of them appearing once. Source: CD4+ T cells from blood, taken before the transplant. Source of these receptors: a human donor who received a combined kidney and bone marrow transplant. The CDR3 runs from the conserved cysteine through the conserved F or W. The order of the fields is V gene, D gene, clone size, J gene, CDR3 protein, CDR3 DNA. D genes are given only for firm matches. A clone size is listed for some rows: how often the clone was seen (once, few, many), or a class if it is expanded.

TRBV28	TRBD1	once	TRBJ1-1	CAAGRTGGEVVPEAFF	TGTGCAGCAGGCCGGACAGGGGGCGAAGTAGTCCCTGAAGCTTTCTTT
TRBV7-3	TRBD1	NA	TRBJ1-1	CASSFTGGTEAFF	TGTGCCAGCAGCTTCACAGGGGGCACTGAAGCTTTCTTT
TRBV7-2	NA	once	TRBJ2-3	CASSFGSSTDTQYF	TGTGCCAGCAGCTTTGGGAGTTCAACAGATACGCAGTATTTT
TRBV6-5	NA	few	TRBJ1-2	CASSFDKNYGYTF	TGTGCCAGCAGTTTTGACAAAAACTATGGCTACACCTTC
TRBV4-1	TRBD2	NA	TRBJ2-6	CASSPGRGRGSAGANVLTF	TGCGCCAGCAGCCCTGGGCGGGGGAGAGGTTCGGCAGGGGCCAACGTCCTGACTTTC
TRBV7-7	TRBD2	NA	TRBJ2-5	CASSLAGSGGVQYF	TGTGCCAGCAGCTTAGCGGGTAGCGGGGGTGTCCAGTACTTC
TRBV9	TRBD2	NA	TRBJ2-1	CASTPGALRLAGKGRQFF	TGTGCCAGCACTCCTGGTGCTCTGCGACTAGCGGGAAAAGGGAGGCAGTTCTTC
TRBV30	NA	NA	TRBJ2-4	CAWSVNGRNIQYF	TGTGCCTGGAGTGTAAATGGGAGAAACATTCAGTACTTC
TRBV5-1	NA	NA	TRBJ2-2	CASSQDEGNTGELFF	TGCGCCAGCAGTCAGGATGAGGGGAACACCGGGGAGCTGTTTTTT
TRBV10-3	TRBD2	once	TRBJ2-5	CAISDSSGGARETQYF	TGTGCCATCAGTGATTCTAGCGGGGGGGCTCGGGAGACCCAGTACTTC
TRBV27	NA	NA	TRBJ1-1	CASSLSNWGRGMNTEAFF	TGTGCCAGCAGTTTATCGAATTGGGGGCGAGGGATGAACACTGAAGCTTTCTTT
TRBV30	TRBD1	NA	TRBJ2-7	CAWTVPGQGAYEQYF	TGTGCCTGGACTGTCCCGGGACAGGGAGCCTACGAGCAGTACTTC
TRBV11-2	NA	NA	TRBJ1-4	CASSLAGKLFF	TGTGCCAGCAGCTTAGCCGGAAAACTGTTTTTT
TRBV11-2	TRBD2	NA	TRBJ2-3	CASSLASGRSTDTQYF	TGTGCCAGCAGCTTAGCTAGCGGGAGGAGCACAGATACGCAGTATTTT
TRBV27	NA	NA	TRBJ2-2	CASRTSGGGGELFF	TGTGCCAGCAGGACTTCGGGTGGTGGCGGGGAGCTGTTTTTT
TRBV6-1	NA	NA	TRBJ1-2	CASSLGTPYGYTF	TGTGCCAGCAGTCTGGGGACACCATATGGCTACACCTTC
TRBV28	NA	NA	TRBJ2-5	CASSLGQQETQYF	TGTGCCAGCAGTTTAGGGCAACAAGAGACCCAGTACTTC
TRBV27	NA	NA	TRBJ1-4	CASTGLTNEKLFF	TGTGCCAGCACAGGGCTAACTAATGAAAAACTGTTTTTT
TRBV7-8	NA	NA	TRBJ2-3	CASSSKTGFRGDTQYF	TGTGCCAGCAGCTCCAAAACAGGGTTTCGTGGAGATACGCAGTATTTT
TRBV5-4	NA	NA	TRBJ2-7	CASSSQTSTYEQYF	TGTGCCAGCAGCTCCCAGACTTCAACCTACGAGCAGTACTTC
TRBV5-4	TRBD1	NA	TRBJ2-1	CASSSLGTDNEQFF	TGTGCCAGCAGCTCCCTTGGGACAGACAATGAGCAGTTCTTC
TRBV6-6	TRBD2	once	TRBJ2-1	CASRTSGTYNEQFF	TGTGCCAGCAGGACTAGCGGGACGTACAATGAGCAGTTCTTC
TRBV2	TRBD1	NA	TRBJ2-5	CASIDRGRETQYF	TGTGCCAGCATCGACAGGGGACGAGAGACCCAGTACTTC
TRBV7-2	NA	NA	TRBJ1-5	CASSSSGGWQPQHF	TGTGCCAGCAGCTCCTCTGGGGGCTGGCAGCCCCAGCATTTT
TRBV5-4	TRBD2	NA	TRBJ2-2	CASTPSRASGAGELFF	TGTGCCAGCACCCCCTCCCGGGCTAGCGGGGCCGGGGAGCTGTTTTTT
TRBV30	TRBD2	NA	TRBJ2-7	CAWSVLAGVSEQYF	TGTGCCTGGAGTGTACTAGCGGGAGTATCCGAGCAGTACTTC
TRBV4-2	TRBD2	few	TRBJ2-3	CASSQWAGTSGRREGDTQYF	TGTGCCAGCAGCCAATGGGCTGGGACTAGCGGGAGGAGGGAGGGAGATACGCAGTATTTT
TRBV19	NA	NA	TRBJ2-7	CASSIASSSDEQYF	TGTGCCAGTAGTATAGCTAGTTCATCCGACGAGCAGTACTTC
TRBV4-2	NA	NA	TRBJ2-3	CASSQEGLLTDTQYF	TGTGCCAGCAGCCAAGAGGGACTTCTCACAGATACGCAGTATTTT
TRBV30	NA	NA	TRBJ1-4	CAWSFNRAEKLFF	TGTGCCTGGAGTTTTAACCGAGCTGAAAAACTGTTTTTT
TRBV7-2	NA	few	TRBJ2-7	CASSLDRYSYEQYF	TGTGCCAGCAGCTTAGACAGATACTCCTACGAGCAGTACTTC
TRBV5-6	NA	NA	TRBJ1-4	CASSLISGGATNEKLFF	TGTGCCAGCAGCTTGATTAGTGGAGGGGCAACTAATGAAAAACTGTTTTTT
TRBV14	TRBD2	NA	TRBJ2-5	CASSQGLAGAETQYF	TGTGCCAGCAGCCAAGGACTAGCGGGAGCCGAGACCCAGTACTTC
TRBV5-5	NA	NA	TRBJ1-5	CASSFTDSYSNQPQHF	TGTGCCAGCAGCTTCACCGACAGTTATAGCAATCAGCCCCAGCATTTT
TRBV6-1	TRBD2	NA	TRBJ2-1	CASSELAGRVINNEQFF	TGTGCCAGCAGTGAACTAGCGGGACGGGTAATCAACAATGAGCAGTTCTTC
TRBV7-6	TRBD1	once	TRBJ2-7	CASSLGQANYEQYF	TGTGCCAGCAGCTTGGGACAGGCCAACTACGAGCAGTACTTC